The sequence of this T cell receptor (beta chain) was determined in a study of blood T cells in healthy people across ages. Whole-study findings and limits: Per million T cells, TCR beta diversity dropped roughly linearly as age increased.

Concerning this clonotype itself: Its antigen is currently unknown.

This CDR3 is built from 17 residues. The germline gives CDR1 SGHAT, CDR2 FQNNGV. J lost 0 bases, V lost 5 bases, and 10 bases had no gene match. A J-beta primer mix and a sample-barcoded 5' primer were used in a second PCR of about 6 to 12 cycles. Each CDR3 protein gets one entry after TCRdb re-called the 5' RACE reads with MiXCR. The sample shows some 920,000 distinct CDR3 sequences, roughly 51% of them seen only once. The receptor's source is a woman aged 55-70 years in good health. The rearrangement links TRBV11-2 to TRBJ2-7; TRBD2 matches 10 bases. The sample comprised blood. CDR3 residues: CASSQWALAGSSYEQYF. The CDR3 nucleotides read TGTGCCAGCAGCCAATGGGCACTAGCGGGGAGCTCCTACGAGCAGTACTTC. The variable domain in full, with the rest retrieved from reference TRBV11-2 and TRBJ2-7, is EAGVAQSPRYKIIEKRQSVAFWCNPISGHATLYWYQQILGQGPKLLIQFQNNGVVDDSQLPKDRFSAERLKGVDSTLKIQPAKLEDSAVYLCASSQWALAGSSYEQYFGPGTRLTVT.